The 21 T cell receptor beta chains listed next were all sequenced from one sample in a study of regulatory T cells in long-lasting Graves disease. As for time point: newly diagnosed GD, antithyroid drugs for less than 3 months. There was RNA extracted from PBMCs, and the TCR library was made from it. HTBI primers from iRepertoire and Arm-PCR of CDR3 regions yielded the TCR beta libraries. One entry per CDR3 protein results from TCRdb running MiXCR on the multiplex PCR reads. The sample lists 240,000 or so distinct CDR3 sequences, 20% to 25% occurring once. The sequencing used peripheral blood mononuclear cells (PBMCs), collected at new diagnosis, from a patient treated with antithyroid drugs. The receptor set was obtained from a female donor with Graves disease.

The chain joins TRBV5-6 to TRBJ2-1, with D perhaps matching TRBD1 or TRBD2 (6 bases each). The germline V and J ends were trimmed by 0 bases and 5 bases, with 18 bases remaining between them. The CDR3 consists of 17 residues. CDR1 is SGHDT, CDR2 YYEEEE, per germline. The CDR3 nucleotides are TGTGCCAGCAGCTTGGGGTGGGGGGCAGCTTTTCACAATGAGCAGTTCTTC. Its translation is CASSLGWGAAFHNEQFF.

As regards this clonotype: This may stem from a read error, because a much larger clone lies one nucleotide away. The chain uses TRBV5-8 and TRBJ1-5; maybe TRBD1 (5 bases). Germline V gene lookup returns CDR1 SGHTS and CDR2 YDEGEE. This CDR3 region has 15 residues. The CDR3 coding sequence is TGTGCCGGCAGCTTTTTGAGGGGTAGCAATCAGCCCCAGCATTTT. Its translation is CAGSFLRGSNQPQHF.

This clonotype was seen repeatedly, ten times or more. The J gene is TRBJ2-3, the V gene TRBV12-3 or TRBV12-4; 11 bases are shared with TRBD2. V dropped 6 bases and J dropped 4; count of bases not matched to a gene: 6. The CDR3 runs to 15 residues. This CDR3 is CASSLTSGGADTQYF. Here the CDR3 DNA reads TGTGCCAGCAGCCTAACTAGCGGGGGTGCAGATACGCAGTATTTT.

The sample holds many counts of this clonotype. This chain connects TRBV4-1 to TRBJ1-2; the D gene is possibly TRBD1 (5 bases). The CDR3 extends over 15 amino acids. Germline V gene data show CDR1 as MGHRA and CDR2 as YSYEKL. The V end was cut by 4 bases, the J end by 4 bases, with 16 bases between. CDR3 DNA: TGCGCCAGCAGCCCCGGTGCTACAGGTCCCTATGGCTACACCTTC. Encoded protein: CASSPGATGPYGYTF.

This clonotype was counted a few times. The rearrangement links TRBV24-1 to TRBJ2-1; the match to TRBD1 covers 8 bases. This CDR3 contains 15 residues. Trimming took 4 bases from V and 5 from J; bases not matched to a gene: 6. From germline, CDR1 is KGHDR and CDR2 SFDVKD. The CDR3 reads CATSDPGQVNNEQFF. CDR3 bases: TGTGCCACCAGTGACCCGGGACAGGTAAACAATGAGCAGTTCTTC.

This clonotype has at least ten counts. This chain joins TRBV12-3 or TRBV12-4 and TRBJ1-2, with D possibly being TRBD1 (5 bases). The germline V and J ends were trimmed by 4 bases and 8 bases, with 17 bases remaining between them. The CDR3 sequence is 14 residues long. In DNA, the CDR3 is TGTGCCAGCAGTTACTCGAGCAGGGCGGGAGGCTACACCTTC. This translates into CASSYSSRAGGYTF.

The rearrangement uses TRBV7-2 and TRBJ2-1; maybe TRBD2 (6 bases). Germline CDR1 and CDR2: SGHTA and FQGNSA. The V end lost 1 base, the J end lost 8 bases, and 12 bases lay between the germline ends. This CDR3 contains 14 residues. In DNA form, the CDR3 reads TGTGCCAGCAGCTTAGGGCTAGCGTCGGATGAGCAGTTCTTC. As protein: CASSLGLASDEQFF.

This clonotype was picked up many times. The CDR3 reads CASSMQAVNTEAFF. The CDR3 DNA is TGTGCCAGTAGTATGCAGGCAGTCAACACTGAAGCTTTCTTT. V and J are TRBV19 and TRBJ1-1; unclear D gene. There are 14 residues in the CDR3. The V end was cut by 3 bases, the J end by 2 bases, with 10 bases between. Germline V gene data show CDR1 as LNHDA and CDR2 as SQIVND (reference sequence).

This clonotype has a count of ten or more. This chain uses TRBV11-3 with TRBJ2-1; D is uncertain. In germline, CDR1 is SGHNT, CDR2 YENEEA. The germline V and J ends were trimmed by 3 bases and 8 bases, with 8 bases remaining between them. This CDR3 has 12 residues. The CDR3, as DNA: TGTGCCAGCAGCTTTCTCCCTTATGAGCAGTTCTTC. Protein: CASSFLPYEQFF.

The rearrangement joins TRBV10-1 to TRBJ1-5, with 10 nucleotides matching TRBD1. The CDR3 consists of 16 residues. J gave up 4 bases and V 2 bases, and 5 bases lay outside the gene matches. Germline V gene data show CDR1 as WNHNN and CDR2 as SYGVQD (reference sequence). CDR3 protein: CASSEKGQGRNQPQHF. The CDR3 DNA reads TGCGCCAGCAGTGAGAAGGGACAGGGGAGAAATCAGCCCCAGCATTTT.

V usage is TRBV3-1 and J usage is TRBJ1-6; possible D gene TRBD1, 5 bases. CDR1 is LGHDT and CDR2 is YNNKEL in the germline V gene (reference sequence). Trimming left V 5 bases short and J 10 bases short, with 21 bases between. This CDR3 spans 16 amino acids. CDR3 coding DNA: TGTGCCAGCAGCACGAGAGGACTGCGGGACGGGTCACCCCTCCACTTT. This gives the protein CASSTRGLRDGSPLHF.

Comments on this clonotype: This probably arose from a read error, given a far larger clone one base away. This chain uses TRBV3-2 with TRBJ2-7; the listed D gene, TRBD1, was not tested against the DNA. TRBV3-2 corresponds to a pseudogene. The CDR3 runs 16 residues. The CDR3 reads CASSPSPRTGSIEQYF. As DNA, the CDR3 is TGTGCCAGCAGTCCAAGCCCCAGGACAGGATCCATCGAGCAGTACTTC.

Details on this clonotype: It may be a read error: a sequence one base away is much more abundant. The genes are TRBV6-2 or TRBV6-3 and TRBJ2-7; weak D call: TRBD2 (5 bases). Germline values: CDR1 MNHEY, CDR2 SVGEGT. This CDR3 comprises 16 residues. Trimming removed 5 bases at V and 3 bases at J, with 20 bases between. CDR3 nucleotide sequence: TGTGCCAGCAGTGGATCCACCGGGGTGGGTCTCTACGAGCAGTACTTC. It is translated as CASSGSTGVGLYEQYF.

This clonotype was seen only a few times. The rearrangement joins TRBV29-1 to TRBJ2-2; TRBD2 might be the D (6 bases). CDR1 is SQVTM and CDR2 is ANQGSEA in the germline V gene. V was cut by 3 bases and J by 0 bases, with 11 bases left in between. The CDR3 has 15 residues. As DNA, the CDR3 is TGCAGCGTTGAGACTAGTGCGGCGAACACCGGGGAGCTGTTTTTT. It yields the protein CSVETSAANTGELFF.

Concerning this clonotype itself: A far larger clone lies a single base away; this is likely a read error. CDR3 coding DNA: TGTGCCAGCAGCCGGACAGGGGGTTCGTTCAATGAGCAGTTCTTC. Its protein product is CASSRTGGSFNEQFF. J is TRBJ2-1 and V is TRBV28, with 10 bases fitting TRBD1. This CDR3 has 15 amino acids. CDR1 is MDHEN and CDR2 is SYDVKM in the germline V gene. J lost 6 bases, V lost 6 bases, and 8 bases had no gene match.

The chain has TRBV7-2 and TRBJ2-2; 11 bases align to TRBD2. Trimming removed 5 bases from V and 6 bases from J; junction bases left unmatched: 11. The CDR3 loop spans 17 amino acids. CDR1 SGHTA and CDR2 FQGNSA come from the germline V gene. CDR3 in DNA: TGTGCCAGCAGCCCCGGTAGCGGGAGGGCCAAAGCCGGGGAGCTGTTTTTT. Translating gives CASSPGSGRAKAGELFF.

This clonotype showed up many times. The rearrangement links TRBV11-3 to TRBJ2-1, with 12 bases fitting TRBD2. Germline V gives CDR1 SGHNT, CDR2 YENEEA. The CDR3 has 16 amino acids. The junction had 7 bases not matched to a gene; V was cut back by 5 bases and J by 5 bases. This chain's CDR3 is CASSPSTSGRDNEQFF. CDR3 DNA: TGTGCCAGCAGCCCGTCGACTAGCGGGAGAGACAATGAGCAGTTCTTC.

This clonotype was seen a handful of times. CDR3 sequence reads: CASSQGLAAQETQYF. CDR3 bases: TGCGCCAGCAGCCAGGGACTAGCGGCCCAAGAGACCCAGTACTTC. The V and J genes are TRBV4-1 and TRBJ2-5; 11 nucleotides line up with TRBD2. Germline V gene data show CDR1 as MGHRA and CDR2 as YSYEKL. The junction had 1 base not matched to a gene; V was cut back by 3 bases and J by 1 base. The CDR3 extends over 15 amino acids.

There are many counts of this clonotype. The V and J genes are TRBV9 and TRBJ2-5, with 8 bases that match TRBD2. After removal of 5 bases from V and 4 bases from J, the junction contained 10 bases not matched to a gene. Germline V gene lookup returns CDR1 SGDLS and CDR2 YYNGEE. The CDR3 totals 15 residues. CDR3 region: CASSPRGARGETQYF. CDR3 nucleotides: TGTGCCAGCAGTCCGCGGGGGGCGCGTGGAGAGACCCAGTACTTC.

This clonotype was counted at least ten times. The J gene is TRBJ2-1, the V gene TRBV20-1; 12 positions match TRBD2. The length of the CDR3 is 15 residues. Losses at the gene ends were 1 base for V and 8 bases for J; bases not matched to a gene: 6. The germline V gene has CDR1 DFQATT and CDR2 SNEGSKA (reference sequence). CDR3 nucleotide sequence: TGCAGTGCTAGAGCCCTAGCGGGAGGGCCAGATGAGCAGTTCTTC. Translating gives CSARALAGGPDEQFF.

This clonotype was counted many times. The J gene is TRBJ2-3, the V gene TRBV29-1, with D possibly being TRBD2 (5 bases). Germline values: CDR1 SQVTM, CDR2 ANQGSEA. V gave up 7 bases and J gave up 2 bases, with 13 bases separating them. The CDR3 runs 13 residues. The CDR3 DNA follows: TGCAGCGCCGAGGAAGCGGCCACAGATACGCAGTATTTT. Encoded protein: CSAEEAATDTQYF.